This T cell receptor beta chain was identified during a study of blood T cells in healthy people across ages (dated by TCRdb to 2014 to 2015). Background for the entire study: In model experiments, roughly one uniquely barcoded TCR beta cDNA molecule per two T cells was captured by template switching. To track age-related changes in TCR beta repertoire diversity, the study relied on deep sequencing normalized with unique cDNA molecular identifiers. Four age groups were formed from the donors: young (average approximately 15 years), middle-aged (less than 40), aged (under 70) and long-lived (around 80). Donors of different ages were randomly distributed across sequencing lanes to avoid experimental bias. Two additional independent replicas of 1 million unique cDNA reads from the same blood draw were analyzed for two donors (one aged 18 to 29 and one aged 80 or older).

Spanning cysteine to phenylalanine, the CDR3 consists of 14 amino acids. Only CDR3 DNA is held: 42 bases, read in frame from base 1. V lost 6 bases and J lost 4 bases, and the count of bases not matched to a germline gene is 7. The germline V gene encodes CDR1 MNHNS and CDR2 SASEGT. Library creation used 5' RACE. The sequencer listed for this sample is Illumina HiSeq 2500. A second PCR of roughly 7 to 11 cycles was performed with a sample-barcoded 5' primer and a J-beta primer mix. A unique molecular identifier was introduced onto each TCR beta cDNA molecule by a template-switch 5' adaptor carrying 12 random nucleotides. Each sample yielded at least 2.5 million CDR3-containing paired-end reads. The Mint cDNA synthesis kit, primed by a TRBC-specific oligonucleotide, was used to synthesize first-strand cDNA from all RNA. All cDNA was treated with uracil-DNA glycosylase and then went through a first 18-cycle PCR with the universal primers M1SS and BC2_uni_R. The study's own analysis went as follows. Each sample was normalized by randomly selecting 1 million high-quality reads, each carrying a distinct molecular identifier. Instead of being binned into consensus sequences, reads with shared molecular identifiers were discarded. CDR3 identification, clonotype clustering and error correction used MiTCR with a Q25 quality threshold and the strictest error-elimination algorithm. A nonparametric unseen species model using Euler transformation provided a lower-bound estimate of total TCR beta diversity. The public reads were reanalyzed by TCRdb: fastp trimming at Q25, MiXCR alignment, in-frame beta chains only. Rows with one shared CDR3 protein collapse into an entry with the most common genes and DNA. Here the V and J calls rest on TCRdb's processing, not on the authors' analysis. The table for this sample lists about 640,000 distinct CDR3 sequences; 58% of them were counted only once. Together, the top ten hold over 35% of the sample.

Results and caveats for the whole study, not just this receptor: Compared with the aged group, more naive CD4+ T cells, fewer expanded clones and increased TCR diversity were shown by the long-lived group, suggesting age selection. Because donor CMV infection status was unknown, age-related changes in expanded clonotypes were potentially confounded. There was a strong correlation between observed TCR beta diversity and the percentage of naive T cells measured by flow cytometry. Conclusive comparison of naive and antigen-experienced compartments was prevented by the profiling of bulk unsorted PBMCs. Estimates of total diversity based on one million sequenced T cells were regarded as lower bounds and as underestimates. As age increased, observed TCR beta diversity per million T cells dropped in a roughly linear way, and a significant reduction was already evident by age about 40.

This clonotype has just a few counts. The antigen it recognizes is unknown. Base-call qualities are not available, and no considerably larger clone is one nucleotide away. The approximately 40 donors, aged roughly 6 to 100 years, were systemically healthy Caucasian individuals from Russia. Each donor gave ten milliliters of peripheral blood, drawn into EDTA-treated Vacutainer tubes. Ficoll-Paque density-gradient centrifugation was used to isolate PBMCs, with at least 6.5 million per sample. Trizol reagent was used to extract total RNA from PBMCs, with at least 6 micrograms per sample. Naive CD45RAhigh/CD27high T cell percentages were measured by flow cytometry on a PBMC aliquot from every donor.

The sequenced sample consisted of blood. This TCR was sampled from a man in his sixties in good health. The V gene is TRBV6-1 and the J gene is TRBJ2-7; 9 nucleotides in the junction match TRBD1. CDR3 protein: CASRPGQGFYEQYF. Here is the DNA: TGTGCCAGCAGGCCGGGACAGGGATTTTACGAGCAGTACTTC.